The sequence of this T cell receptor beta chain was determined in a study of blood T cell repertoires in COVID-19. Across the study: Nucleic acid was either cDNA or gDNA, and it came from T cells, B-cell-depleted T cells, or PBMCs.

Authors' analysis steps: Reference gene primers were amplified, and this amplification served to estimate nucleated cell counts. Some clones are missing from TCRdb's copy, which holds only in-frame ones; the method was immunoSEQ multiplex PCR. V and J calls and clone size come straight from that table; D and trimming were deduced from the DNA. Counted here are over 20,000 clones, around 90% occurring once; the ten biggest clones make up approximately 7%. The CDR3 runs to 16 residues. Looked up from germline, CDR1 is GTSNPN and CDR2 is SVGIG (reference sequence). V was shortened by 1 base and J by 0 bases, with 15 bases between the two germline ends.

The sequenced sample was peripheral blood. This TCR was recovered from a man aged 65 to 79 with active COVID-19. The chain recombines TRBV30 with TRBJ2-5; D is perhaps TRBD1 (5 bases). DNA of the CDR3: TGTGCCTGGAGTGGACAACAGGCGCTATACCAAGAGACCCAGTACTTC. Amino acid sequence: CAWSGQQALYQETQYF. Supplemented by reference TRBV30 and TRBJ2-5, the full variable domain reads SQTIHQWPATLVQPVGSPLSLECTVEGTSNPNLYWYRQAAGRGLQLLFYSVGIGQISSEVPQNLSASRPQDRQFILSSKKLLLSDSGFYLCAWSGQQALYQETQYFGPGTRLLVL.